This T cell receptor beta chain was recorded in a study of brain T cells in children with intractable seizures (dated by TCRdb to the early 2020s). With respect to the entire study: Resected brain tissue from 45 to 60 pediatric epilepsy surgery cases was first screened for immune gene transcripts using a NanoString immunology panel. Among the 12 selected surgery cases, eight also had pre-surgery blood sequenced, leaving four with brain tissue only.

The investigation overall reported the following: Because pre- and post-surgery blood were sequenced to different depths, clones absent from the pre-surgery sample may reflect undersampling. Viral specificity was inferred solely from CDR3 sequence similarity, and the HCMV serostatus of the patients was not known.

The sample's time point, from its label and the paper: blood from clinic visit 5 months post-surgery; TSC patient then seizure free. The surgery cases that showed the highest brain T cell transcript signatures were chosen for TCR beta chain sequencing of brain tissue, and of blood when it was available. Prior to surgery, the patients had been treated with at least one anti-epileptic drug. The TCR-sequenced patients were children whose drug-resistant epilepsy was caused by tuberous sclerosis complex, focal cortical dysplasia, Rasmussen encephalitis or hemimegalencephaly. Bulk genomic DNA was extracted from unsorted brain tissue and whole blood with the Monarch genomic DNA purification kit. The immunoSEQ assay was used to generate TCR beta chain sequences from genomic DNA. Turning to the authors' computational methods: CDR3 sequences that did not begin with the conserved framework cysteine at position 104 were removed by hand. To get clonality, the normalized Shannon's Diversity Index was subtracted from one, giving values from 0 (maximal diversity) to 1 (oligoclonal). Differences in the frequency of the same CDR3 between samples, such as brain versus blood, were assessed with chi-squared comparison-of-proportions tests. Public clonotypes were identified through searches of immuneACCESS, and similarity to known antiviral clonotypes was evaluated with the VDJdb browser. As stored in TCRdb, this immuneACCESS dataset retains in-frame rearrangements with V and J assigned. A fraction of the clones does not appear; measured against another copy, unresolved V genes explain less than half of the discrepancy, and the remainder lacks a known reason. V, J and clone size are those of that table, while D and trimming were read from the DNA. The sample yields 340,000 or so clones; 85% to 95% were counted once. The ten largest clones add up to approximately 5% of the sample.

Concerning this clone: Its target antigen remains unknown. No much larger clonotype is one base removed from it; base qualities were not supplied.

The CDR3 holds 13 amino acids from the cysteine to the phenylalanine. Only CDR3 DNA remains: 39 bases, in frame from the first base. The germline V gene gives CDR1 as SGHDN and CDR2 as FVKESK. V is clipped by 3 bases and J by 9 bases, and the sequence between their germline boundaries is 12 bases long. The chain joins TRBV14 to TRBJ1-3, with the D gene call left open. Sequences were derived from peripheral blood, sampled 4 to 6 months after surgery. This sequence was found in a boy younger than two with tuberous sclerosis and intractable seizures. Here is the DNA: TGTGCCAGCAGCCAGACCGTACGAGCCACCATATATTTT. Its coded protein is CASSQTVRATIYF.